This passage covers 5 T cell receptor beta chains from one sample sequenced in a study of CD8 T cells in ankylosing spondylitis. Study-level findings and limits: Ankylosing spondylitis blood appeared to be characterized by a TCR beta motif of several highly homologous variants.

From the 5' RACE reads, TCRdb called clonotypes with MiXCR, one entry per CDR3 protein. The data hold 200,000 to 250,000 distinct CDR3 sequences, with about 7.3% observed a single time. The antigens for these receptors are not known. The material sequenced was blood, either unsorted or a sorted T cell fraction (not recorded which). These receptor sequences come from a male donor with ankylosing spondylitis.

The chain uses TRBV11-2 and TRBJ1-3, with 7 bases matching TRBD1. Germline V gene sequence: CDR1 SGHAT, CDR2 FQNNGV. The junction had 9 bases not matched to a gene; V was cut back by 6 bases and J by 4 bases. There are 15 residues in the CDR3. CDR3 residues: CASSLWQGEGNTIYF. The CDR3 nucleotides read TGTGCCAGCAGTTTATGGCAGGGGGAAGGAAACACCATATATTTT.

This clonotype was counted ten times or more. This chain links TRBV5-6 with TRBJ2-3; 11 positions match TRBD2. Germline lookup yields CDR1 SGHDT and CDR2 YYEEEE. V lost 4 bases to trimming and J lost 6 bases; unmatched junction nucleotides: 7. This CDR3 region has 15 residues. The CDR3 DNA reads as TGTGCCAGCAGCCTCGGACTAGCGGGTACGGATACGCAGTATTTT. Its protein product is CASSLGLAGTDTQYF.

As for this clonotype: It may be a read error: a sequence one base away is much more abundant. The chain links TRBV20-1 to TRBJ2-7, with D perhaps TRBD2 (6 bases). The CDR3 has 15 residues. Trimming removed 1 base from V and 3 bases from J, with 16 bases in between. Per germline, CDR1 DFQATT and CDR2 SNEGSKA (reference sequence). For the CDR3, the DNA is TGCAGTGCTAGAGTCTCTAGCGCGGTCCACTACGAGCAGTACTTC. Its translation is CSARVSSAVHYEQYF.

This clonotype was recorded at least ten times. CDR3 sequence (DNA): TGCAGTGCTAGGGAGGGGACAGGGATAAACTATGGCTACACCTTC. The encoded protein is CSAREGTGINYGYTF. This chain links TRBV20-1 with TRBJ1-2, with TRBD1 matching over 9 bases. The CDR3 contains 15 residues. CDR1 DFQATT and CDR2 SNEGSKA come from the germline V gene (reference sequence). The V gene end was trimmed by 3 bases and the J gene end by 2 bases; junction bases not matched to a gene: 7.

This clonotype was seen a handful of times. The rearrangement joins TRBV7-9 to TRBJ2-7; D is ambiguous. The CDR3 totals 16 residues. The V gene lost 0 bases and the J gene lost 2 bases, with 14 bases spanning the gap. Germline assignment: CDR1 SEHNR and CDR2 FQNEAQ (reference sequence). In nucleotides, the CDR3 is TGTGCCAGCAGCTTAGCGGTGGCACCCCAAGCCTACGAGCAGTACTTC. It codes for CASSLAVAPQAYEQYF.